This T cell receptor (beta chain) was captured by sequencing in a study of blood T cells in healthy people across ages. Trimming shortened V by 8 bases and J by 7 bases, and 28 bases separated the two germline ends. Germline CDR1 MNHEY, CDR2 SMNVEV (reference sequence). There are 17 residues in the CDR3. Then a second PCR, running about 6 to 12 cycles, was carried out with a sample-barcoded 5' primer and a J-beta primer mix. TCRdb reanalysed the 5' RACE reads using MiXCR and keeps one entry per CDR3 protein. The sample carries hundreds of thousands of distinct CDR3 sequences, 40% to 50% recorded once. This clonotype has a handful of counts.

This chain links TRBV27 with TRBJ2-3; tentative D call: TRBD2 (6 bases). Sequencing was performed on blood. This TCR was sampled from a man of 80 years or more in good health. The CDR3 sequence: CASGRQMRTNLVYTQYF. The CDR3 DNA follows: TGTGCCAGCGGGCGCCAAATGAGGACTAACCTAGTTTATACGCAGTATTTT.